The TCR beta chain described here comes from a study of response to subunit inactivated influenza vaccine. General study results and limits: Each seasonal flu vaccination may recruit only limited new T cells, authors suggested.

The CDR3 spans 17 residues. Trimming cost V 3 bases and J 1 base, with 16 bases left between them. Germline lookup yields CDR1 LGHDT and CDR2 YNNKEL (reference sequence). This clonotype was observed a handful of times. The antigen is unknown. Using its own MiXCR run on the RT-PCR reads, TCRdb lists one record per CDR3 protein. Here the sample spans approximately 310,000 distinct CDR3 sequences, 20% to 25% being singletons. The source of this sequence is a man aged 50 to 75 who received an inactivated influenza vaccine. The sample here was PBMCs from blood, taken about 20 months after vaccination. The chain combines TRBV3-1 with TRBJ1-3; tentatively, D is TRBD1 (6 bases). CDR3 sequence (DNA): TGTGCCAGCAGCCAGTGGGCATCACAGGGATCTGGAAACACCATATATTTT. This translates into CASSQWASQGSGNTIYF.